Detailed here is one TCR beta chain. In its sample, this clonotype was seen a few times. Its antigen is unknown. One base away there is no much larger clone; base qualities are not given. A patient counted as having stable Graves' hyperthyroidism if no progression to ophthalmopathy occurred over 18 months of follow-up. Hyperthyroidism patients were newly diagnosed, with disease duration under 2 months, and aged 18 to 65 years. Any patient with an uncontrolled infection, another autoimmune disease, pregnancy or lactation was excluded. Diagnoses were established on the basis of clinical symptoms, serum thyroxine and TRAb, thyroid ultrasound, and orbital computed tomography. PBMCs were isolated from roughly 10 ml of fresh peripheral blood by Ficoll-Paque density gradient centrifugation. Total RNA was extracted using Trizol reagent, and RNA quality was assessed on an Agilent 2100 Bioanalyzer. Amplification of TCR beta CDR3 regions was carried out from RNA transcripts. For the first round of RT-PCR on the TCR CDR3, the HTBI primer set was used together with the Qiagen OneStep RT-PCR kit. The libraries were constructed in a second round of multiplex PCR and then size-selected and purified. Paired-end sequencing of the libraries was performed with 100 bp reads on an Illumina HiSeq2000. The published analysis was carried out like this. Raw data were processed with SOAPnuke, discarding reads with adapters, uncalled bases, mean Phred below 15, or no exact constant-primer or identifier match. COPE v1.2.5 was used to merge high-quality paired reads, and clonotypes were defined as unique nucleotide sequences. MiTCR v1.1 was used to align clonotypes to the IMGT TRBV, TRBD and TRBJ reference segments. Analysis was restricted to V-J combinations with a frequency above 0.0001, which covered roughly 99% of repertoires. A TCS score was defined as the ratio between F50 (clonal expansion) and ExV (chaos), using BLOSUM62-based TCRdist between CDR3 peptides within each V-J. Welch's t-statistics and random forest reduced roughly 540 V-J features to 13, which were used in a naive Bayes classifier (R e1071). The Morisita-Horn index was used to measure how similar the thyroid and blood repertoires were. TCRdb reran the public reads through fastp at Q25 and MiXCR, keeping productive beta chains. Every distinct CDR3 protein forms one entry, paired with its most common genes and DNA. TCRdb's processing, not the authors', yielded these V and J calls. This sample comprises hundreds of thousands of distinct CDR3 sequences, 30% to 40% of them detected only once. The top ten clones comprise less than 40% of the sample.

This entry belongs to a study of T cells in Graves' hyperthyroidism and ophthalmopathy (dated by TCRdb to between 2018 and 2021). About the study as a whole: Peripheral blood samples were taken at initial diagnosis, before any treatment was given. TCR V-J signatures able to tell the groups apart were searched for in a discovery cohort of 100 patients, of whom roughly 42 had Graves' ophthalmopathy and around 57 had stable Graves' hyperthyroidism. Prospective prediction of ophthalmopathy was tested in an independent validation cohort of 18 to 20 hyperthyroidism patients and 17 patients who later progressed to ophthalmopathy. For training and testing, the roughly 100 patients in the discovery cohort were randomly divided in a 7:3 ratio. Thyroid tissue and blood T-cell repertoires from about six Graves' hyperthyroidism patients were also compared in the study. Following sampling, methimazole starting at 30 mg daily was given to hyperthyroidism patients, and high-dose intravenous methylprednisolone was given to ophthalmopathy patients. According to the paper, TCR Vbeta CDR3 sequencing was carried out on some 140 peripheral blood samples, which came from fewer than 50 ophthalmopathy, around 74 hyperthyroidism and some 17 progressor patients.

Here is what the overall study found, with its caveats: A 13 V-J signature model separated ophthalmopathy from stable hyperthyroidism, with roughly 88% sensitivity and 81% to 83% specificity in cross-validation and 80%/75% in testing. No statistical method was used to set the sample size in advance, and investigators knew the group allocation. During validation, the model predicted progression to ophthalmopathy a median of around 7 months ahead of onset, with approximately 70% sensitivity and 72% to 80% specificity. Most expanded thyroid clonotypes (frequency above 0.001) were also found in blood, which suggests that blood repertoires may mirror thyroid immune responses.

There are 17 amino acids in the CDR3, from cysteine to phenylalanine inclusive. Only the CDR3 part of the read is kept: 51 bases, read in frame from the first base. V is trimmed back by 3 bases and J by 2 bases, and the junction contains 10 bases that no gene match accounts for. The V gene is TRBV12-3 or TRBV12-4 and the J gene is TRBJ1-5, with 7 junctional bases fitting TRBD1. This TCR was recovered from a woman in her 40s with Graves' hyperthyroidism. Sample: blood. The DNA reads TGTGCCAGCAGTTTGGAGGACAGGCTCAGCCGCAATCAGCCCCAGCATTTT. Translated, this gives CASSLEDRLSRNQPQHF.